These T cell receptor beta chains were read from a single sample in a study of CD8+ T cells in alopecia areata. The assay was immunoSEQ multiplex PCR, and TCRdb's table has in-frame clones only and misses some. Among 190,000 or so clones listed, 58% were seen once. Sequencing was performed on CD8+ T cells sorted from blood, taken at week 24, from a patient treated with tofacitinib. The receptor set was obtained from a human donor with alopecia areata. Each CDR3 is given with its conserved first and last residue. Each record gives: D gene, J gene, clone size, V gene, CDR3 length, CDR3 protein. The D gene is left open where the match is weak. Rows may omit the clone size; those that give it use once, few, many or a size class.

>-|TRBJ2-7|-|TRBV29-1|11
CSVEASGEQYF
>-|TRBJ1-1|few|TRBV5-1|15
CASSLDLSRGTEAFF
>-|TRBJ1-2|-|TRBV5-1|13
CASSLGRVFGYTF
>-|TRBJ2-1|-|TRBV27|14
CASSLSGYGNEQFF
>-|TRBJ1-5|once|TRBV5-6|12
CASSLLGQPQHF
>-|TRBJ2-4|-|TRBV30|14
CAWSDQGTKNIQYF
>-|TRBJ2-1|-|TRBV13|13
CASSSSGRSEQFF
>-|TRBJ2-1|-|TRBV25-1|11
CASSDGQGGFF
>-|TRBJ2-1|-|TRBV6-5|13
CATRITGTGEQFF
>-|TRBJ1-4|-|TRBV7-9|17
CASSLIPGAEWNEKLFF
>-|TRBJ2-7|-|TRBV2|17
CASSAPKANTGFYEQYF
>TRBD1|TRBJ2-7|-|TRBV30|15
CAWASGTGGFDEQYF
>TRBD1|TRBJ2-7|few|TRBV5-6|13
CASSLQGYYEQYF
>-|TRBJ2-1|once|TRBV29-1|16
CSVYGAVKTGYNEQFF
>TRBD1|TRBJ2-7|few|TRBV5-1|13
CASKGTASYEQYF
>-|TRBJ1-4|few|TRBV29-1|16
CSARGRPGPTNEKLFF
>-|TRBJ2-7|-|TRBV2|8
CASGEQYF
>-|TRBJ1-1|-|TRBV27|14
CASRAGGPNTEAFF
>TRBD2|TRBJ2-5|-|TRBV2|18
CASYGWLAGEYKTETQYF
>-|TRBJ2-7|once|TRBV30|11
CAWSAAYEQYF
>-|TRBJ1-2|-|TRBV7-9|15
CASSAEPDGRHGYTF
>TRBD2|TRBJ2-3|-|TRBV7-8|14
CASIGGEGTDTQYF
>-|TRBJ2-1|-|TRBV5-1|14
CASSLVTENNEQFF
>-|TRBJ2-1|-|TRBV6-6|11
CASSYGNEQFF
>-|TRBJ2-6|-|TRBV7-9|12
CASLAGANVLTF
>-|TRBJ2-5|-|TRBV14|15
CASSFIGAEQETQYF
>-|TRBJ2-2|once|TRBV6-6|15
CASSYWTVHTGELFF
>-|TRBJ2-1|few|TRBV5-6|12
CASSSGGGVLFF
>-|TRBJ1-2|-|TRBV15|16
CATSRFQFPIRYGYTF
>-|TRBJ2-7|-|TRBV6-5|14
CASRGRDFVHEQYF
>TRBD2|TRBJ2-3|many|TRBV10-3|15
CASSYSSGGADTQYF
>-|TRBJ2-1|-|TRBV27|13
CASRQDPYNEQFF
>TRBD2|TRBJ2-1|-|TRBV10-2|15
CASSVAGGAQVEQFF
>-|TRBJ2-5|few|TRBV29-1|15
CSVEGLAGSGETQYF
>-|TRBJ1-1|-|TRBV9|15
CASSVADSINTEAFF
>TRBD1|TRBJ1-1|-|TRBV25-1|13
CASSEYRDSGTFF
>-|TRBJ1-2|-|TRBV29-1|11
CSVPETYGYTF
>TRBD2|TRBJ2-5|-|TRBV29-1|15
CSVPVATGGIAGQYF
>TRBD2|TRBJ2-1|few|TRBV7-9|17
CASSSNKRGSSYNEQFF
>TRBD2|TRBJ2-3|once|TRBV30|13
CAWEAGGSDTQYF
>TRBD1|TRBJ2-1|few|TRBV29-1|16
CSVIPGQGRGYNEQFF
>-|TRBJ2-1|-|TRBV19|14
CASKVAGMGDEQFF
>-|TRBJ1-5|-|TRBV5-1|16
CASTEGPGSGNQPQHF
>-|TRBJ2-3|-|TRBV6-5|14
CASASGRGMDTQYF
>-|TRBJ1-2|few|TRBV29-1|12
CSVDGRYYGYTF
>-|TRBJ2-1|-|TRBV7-6|14
CASSLASSYNEQFF
>-|TRBJ2-7|-|TRBV9|14
CASSPGQSSYEQYF
>-|TRBJ2-5|-|TRBV4-1|14
CASSQDRAEETQYF